This is a list of T cell receptor beta chains from one sample in a study of graft-versus-host responses after intestinal transplantation. Measured with immunoSEQ multiplex PCR; TCRdb has only the in-frame clones, and not every one. The data contain just over 20,000 clones, roughly nine tenths of them seen just once; the ten biggest clones take up just over 5%. This specimen was PBMCs, taken just over 64 days after intestinal transplantation. The receptors here all came from a human patient who received an intestinal transplant, so some T cells may come from the graft donor. Each CDR3 is given with its conserved first and last residue. Each record gives: V gene, J gene, D gene, clone size, CDR3 length, CDR3 protein, CDR3 DNA. The D gene is left open where the match is weak. Clone size appears in some rows only: once, few, many, or a class for an expanded clone.

v_call: TRBV5-1; j_call: TRBJ2-3; d_call: TRBD1; clone_size: NA; cdr3_length: 15; cdr3_aa: CASSRDRFSTDTQYF; cdr3_nt: TGCGCCAGCAGCCGGGACAGGTTTTCCACAGATACGCAGTATTTT
v_call: TRBV5-8; j_call: TRBJ2-7; d_call: TRBD2; clone_size: few; cdr3_length: 16; cdr3_aa: CASSKGLAGDVYEQYF; cdr3_nt: TGTGCCAGCAGCAAAGGACTAGCGGGGGATGTCTACGAGCAGTACTTC
v_call: TRBV9; j_call: TRBJ2-7; d_call: NA; clone_size: NA; cdr3_length: 14; cdr3_aa: CASSPETVTYEQYF; cdr3_nt: TGTGCCAGCAGCCCCGAGACAGTTACCTACGAGCAGTACTTC
v_call: TRBV4-3; j_call: TRBJ1-1; d_call: NA; clone_size: once; cdr3_length: 14; cdr3_aa: CASSQERWNTEAFF; cdr3_nt: TGCGCCAGCAGCCAAGAACGGTGGAACACTGAAGCTTTCTTT
v_call: TRBV5-5; j_call: TRBJ2-7; d_call: NA; clone_size: NA; cdr3_length: 12; cdr3_aa: CASSSDSLEQYF; cdr3_nt: TGTGCCAGCAGTTCGGACAGTCTCGAGCAGTACTTC
v_call: TRBV5-1; j_call: TRBJ2-3; d_call: TRBD2; clone_size: NA; cdr3_length: 14; cdr3_aa: CASSLVTSQDTQYF; cdr3_nt: TGCGCCAGCAGCTTGGTGACTAGCCAGGATACGCAGTATTTT
v_call: TRBV19; j_call: TRBJ1-2; d_call: NA; clone_size: NA; cdr3_length: 12; cdr3_aa: CASLRENYGYTF; cdr3_nt: TGTGCCAGCCTCAGGGAAAACTATGGCTACACCTTC
v_call: TRBV11-2; j_call: TRBJ2-1; d_call: TRBD1; clone_size: once; cdr3_length: 14; cdr3_aa: CASSFGTGSYEQFF; cdr3_nt: TGTGCCAGCAGCTTCGGGACAGGGAGTTATGAGCAGTTCTTC
v_call: TRBV29-1; j_call: TRBJ1-3; d_call: NA; clone_size: once; cdr3_length: 17; cdr3_aa: CSVEEMTGTYSGNTIYF; cdr3_nt: TGCAGCGTTGAAGAGATGACCGGGACTTACTCTGGAAACACCATATATTTT
v_call: TRBV11-3; j_call: TRBJ2-3; d_call: TRBD2; clone_size: once; cdr3_length: 15; cdr3_aa: CASSLTSGPTDTQYF; cdr3_nt: TGTGCCAGCAGCCTGACTAGCGGACCCACAGATACGCAGTATTTT
v_call: TRBV5-6; j_call: TRBJ2-1; d_call: TRBD2; clone_size: NA; cdr3_length: 16; cdr3_aa: CASSPRLAGGFNEQFF; cdr3_nt: TGTGCCAGCAGCCCGCGACTAGCGGGGGGGTTCAATGAGCAGTTCTTC
v_call: TRBV19; j_call: TRBJ1-1; d_call: TRBD1; clone_size: NA; cdr3_length: 15; cdr3_aa: CASSIARQGGTEAFF; cdr3_nt: TGTGCCAGTAGTATAGCCCGACAGGGAGGCACTGAAGCTTTCTTT
v_call: TRBV27; j_call: TRBJ1-5; d_call: NA; clone_size: NA; cdr3_length: 14; cdr3_aa: CASSLFGRAQPQHF; cdr3_nt: TGTGCCAGCAGTTTATTTGGAAGGGCCCAGCCCCAGCATTTT
v_call: TRBV10-2; j_call: TRBJ2-7; d_call: NA; clone_size: NA; cdr3_length: 12; cdr3_aa: CASSDGTYEQYF; cdr3_nt: TGCGCCAGCAGTGACGGGACCTACGAGCAGTACTTC
v_call: TRBV5-5; j_call: TRBJ2-7; d_call: TRBD1; clone_size: NA; cdr3_length: 14; cdr3_aa: CASSLRTGAYEQYF; cdr3_nt: TGTGCCAGCAGCTTAAGGACAGGGGCCTACGAGCAGTACTTC
v_call: TRBV4-3; j_call: TRBJ2-2; d_call: TRBD2; clone_size: NA; cdr3_length: 16; cdr3_aa: CASSQELAGRTGELFF; cdr3_nt: TGCGCCAGCAGCCAAGAGCTAGCGGGACGAACCGGGGAGCTGTTTTTT
v_call: TRBV19; j_call: TRBJ1-5; d_call: NA; clone_size: NA; cdr3_length: 13; cdr3_aa: CASSIGLPQPQHF; cdr3_nt: TGTGCCAGTAGTATTGGATTACCTCAGCCCCAGCATTTT
v_call: TRBV5-1; j_call: TRBJ1-2; d_call: NA; clone_size: once; cdr3_length: 15; cdr3_aa: CASSFKGDNNYGYTF; cdr3_nt: TGCGCCAGCAGCTTCAAAGGGGATAATAACTATGGCTACACCTTC
v_call: TRBV6-1; j_call: TRBJ1-5; d_call: NA; clone_size: NA; cdr3_length: 14; cdr3_aa: CASSELNSNQPQHF; cdr3_nt: TGTGCCAGCAGTGAATTGAATAGCAATCAGCCCCAGCATTTT
v_call: TRBV30; j_call: TRBJ1-6; d_call: NA; clone_size: NA; cdr3_length: 12; cdr3_aa: CAWSFKGAPLHF; cdr3_nt: TGTGCCTGGAGTTTCAAAGGTGCACCCCTCCACTTT
v_call: TRBV4-3; j_call: TRBJ1-4; d_call: NA; clone_size: NA; cdr3_length: 16; cdr3_aa: CASSPGAIYGDEKLFF; cdr3_nt: TGCGCCAGCAGCCCTGGGGCGATTTATGGAGATGAAAAACTGTTTTTT